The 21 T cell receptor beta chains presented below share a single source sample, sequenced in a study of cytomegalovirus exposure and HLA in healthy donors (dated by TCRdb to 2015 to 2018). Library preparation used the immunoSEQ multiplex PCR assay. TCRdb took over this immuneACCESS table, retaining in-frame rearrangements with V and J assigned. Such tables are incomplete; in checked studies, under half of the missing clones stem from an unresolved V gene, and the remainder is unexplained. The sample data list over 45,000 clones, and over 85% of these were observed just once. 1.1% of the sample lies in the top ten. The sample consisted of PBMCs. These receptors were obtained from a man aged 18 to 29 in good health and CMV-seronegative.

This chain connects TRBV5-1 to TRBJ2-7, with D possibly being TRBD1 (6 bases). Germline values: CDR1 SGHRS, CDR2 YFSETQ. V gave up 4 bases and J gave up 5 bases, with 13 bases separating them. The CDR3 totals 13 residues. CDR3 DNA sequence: TGCGCCAGCAGCACCAGCACAGGGAACGAGCAGTACTTC. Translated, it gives CASSTSTGNEQYF.

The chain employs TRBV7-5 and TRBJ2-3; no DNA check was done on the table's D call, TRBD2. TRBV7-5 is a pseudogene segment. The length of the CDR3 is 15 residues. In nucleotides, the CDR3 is TGTGCCAGAAGCTGTAGTGAGAGGGGCACAGATACGCAGTATTTT. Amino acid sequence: CARSCSERGTDTQYF.

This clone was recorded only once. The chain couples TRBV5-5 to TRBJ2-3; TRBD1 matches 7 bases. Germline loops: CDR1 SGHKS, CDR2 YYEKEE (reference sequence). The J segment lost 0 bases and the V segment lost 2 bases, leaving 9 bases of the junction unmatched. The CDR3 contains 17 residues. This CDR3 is CASSLYSGGFSTDTQYF. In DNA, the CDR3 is TGTGCCAGCAGCTTATATTCAGGGGGATTTAGCACAGATACGCAGTATTTT.

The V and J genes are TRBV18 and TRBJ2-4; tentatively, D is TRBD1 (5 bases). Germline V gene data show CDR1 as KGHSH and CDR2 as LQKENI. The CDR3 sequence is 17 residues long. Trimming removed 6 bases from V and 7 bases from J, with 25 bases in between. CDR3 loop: CASSLGLSGQYANIQYF. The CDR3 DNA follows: TGTGCCAGCTCCCTAGGTTTGTCAGGGCAGTATGCGAACATTCAGTACTTC. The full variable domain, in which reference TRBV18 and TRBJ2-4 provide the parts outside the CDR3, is NAGVMQNPRHLVRRRGQEARLRCSPMKGHSHVYWYRQLPEEGLKFMVYLQKENIIDESGMPKERFSAEFPKEGPSILRIQQVVRGDSAAYFCASSLGLSGQYANIQYFGAGTRLSVL.

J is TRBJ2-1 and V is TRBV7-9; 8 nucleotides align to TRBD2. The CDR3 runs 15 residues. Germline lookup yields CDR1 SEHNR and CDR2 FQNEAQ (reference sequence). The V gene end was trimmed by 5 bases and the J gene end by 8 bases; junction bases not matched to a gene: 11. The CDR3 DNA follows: TGTGCCAGCAGCGTCGGGAGGGCCGGCTCGGATGAGCAGTTCTTC. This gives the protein CASSVGRAGSDEQFF.

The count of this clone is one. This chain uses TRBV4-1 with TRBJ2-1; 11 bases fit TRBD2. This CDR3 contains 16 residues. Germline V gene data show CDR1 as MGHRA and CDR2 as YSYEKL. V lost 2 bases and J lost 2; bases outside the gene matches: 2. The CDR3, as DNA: TGCGCCAGCAGCCAACTAGCGGGAGGCACCTACAATGAGCAGTTCTTC. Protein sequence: CASSQLAGGTYNEQFF.

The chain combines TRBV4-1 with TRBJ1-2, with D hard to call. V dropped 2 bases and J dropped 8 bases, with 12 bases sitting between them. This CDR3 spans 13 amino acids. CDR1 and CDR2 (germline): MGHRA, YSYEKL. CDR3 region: CASSQREFVGYTF. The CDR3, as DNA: TGCGCCAGCAGCCAACGGGAGTTCGTGGGCTACACCTTC.

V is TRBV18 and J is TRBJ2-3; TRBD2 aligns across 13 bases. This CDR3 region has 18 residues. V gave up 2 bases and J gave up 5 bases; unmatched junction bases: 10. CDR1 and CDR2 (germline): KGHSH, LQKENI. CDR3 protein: CASSPSPGLAGPRDTQYF. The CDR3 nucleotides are TGTGCCAGCTCACCATCCCCGGGACTAGCGGGACCCCGAGATACGCAGTATTTT. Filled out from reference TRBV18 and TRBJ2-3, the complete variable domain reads NAGVMQNPRHLVRRRGQEARLRCSPMKGHSHVYWYRQLPEEGLKFMVYLQKENIIDESGMPKERFSAEFPKEGPSILRIQQVVRGDSAAYFCASSPSPGLAGPRDTQYFGPGTRLTVL.

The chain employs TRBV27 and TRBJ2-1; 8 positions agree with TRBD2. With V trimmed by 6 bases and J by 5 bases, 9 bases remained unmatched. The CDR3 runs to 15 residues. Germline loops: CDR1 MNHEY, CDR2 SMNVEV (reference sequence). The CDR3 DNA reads TGTGCCAGCAGCCGAACTAGCGGCGGAAACAATGAGCAGTTCTTC. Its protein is CASSRTSGGNNEQFF.

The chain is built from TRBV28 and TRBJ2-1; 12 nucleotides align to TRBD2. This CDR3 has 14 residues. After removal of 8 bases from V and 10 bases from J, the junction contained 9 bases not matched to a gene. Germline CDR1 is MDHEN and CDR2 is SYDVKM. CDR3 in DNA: TGTGCCAGCCTCCGGACTAGCGGGATGTGGGAGCAGTTCTTC. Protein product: CASLRTSGMWEQFF.

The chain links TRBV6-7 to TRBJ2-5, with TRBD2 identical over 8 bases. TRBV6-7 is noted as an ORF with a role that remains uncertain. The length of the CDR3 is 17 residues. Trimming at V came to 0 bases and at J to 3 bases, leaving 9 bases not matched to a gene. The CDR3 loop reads CASSYSCGRPSKETQYF. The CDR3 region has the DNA TGTGCCAGCAGTTACTCTTGCGGGAGGCCCAGTAAAGAGACCCAGTACTTC.

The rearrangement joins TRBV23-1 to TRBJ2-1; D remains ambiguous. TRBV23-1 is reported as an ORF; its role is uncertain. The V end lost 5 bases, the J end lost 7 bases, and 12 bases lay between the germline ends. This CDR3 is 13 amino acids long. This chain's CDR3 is CASSAERKNEQFF. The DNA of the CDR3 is TGCGCCAGCAGTGCGGAGAGGAAGAATGAGCAGTTCTTC.

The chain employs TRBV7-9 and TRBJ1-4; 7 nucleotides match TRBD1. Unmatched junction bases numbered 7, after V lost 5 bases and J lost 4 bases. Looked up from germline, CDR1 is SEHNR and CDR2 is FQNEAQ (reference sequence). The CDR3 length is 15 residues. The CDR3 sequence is CASSPPTGYNEKLFF. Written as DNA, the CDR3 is TGTGCCAGCAGCCCGCCGACAGGGTATAATGAAAAACTGTTTTTT.

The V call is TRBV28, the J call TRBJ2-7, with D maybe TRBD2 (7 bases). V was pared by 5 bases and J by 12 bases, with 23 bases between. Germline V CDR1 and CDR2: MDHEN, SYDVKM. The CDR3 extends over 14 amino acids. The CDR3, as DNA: TGTGCCAGCAGTGGGGGGGCAGGTCTACAAGCCGCGTACTTC. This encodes CASSGGAGLQAAYF.

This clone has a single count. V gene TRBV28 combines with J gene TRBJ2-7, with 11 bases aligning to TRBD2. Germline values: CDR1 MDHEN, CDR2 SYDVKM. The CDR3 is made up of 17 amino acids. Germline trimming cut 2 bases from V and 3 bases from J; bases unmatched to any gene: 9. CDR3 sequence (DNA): TGTGCCAGCAGTTTAGCCCTGGGACTAGCGGTGAGCTACGAGCAGTACTTC. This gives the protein CASSLALGLAVSYEQYF. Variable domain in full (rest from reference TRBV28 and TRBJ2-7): DVKVTQSSRYLVKRTGEKVFLECVQDMDHENMFWYRQDPGLGLRLIYFSYDVKMKEKGDIPEGYSVSREKKERFSLILESASTNQTSMYLCASSLALGLAVSYEQYFGPGTRLTVT.

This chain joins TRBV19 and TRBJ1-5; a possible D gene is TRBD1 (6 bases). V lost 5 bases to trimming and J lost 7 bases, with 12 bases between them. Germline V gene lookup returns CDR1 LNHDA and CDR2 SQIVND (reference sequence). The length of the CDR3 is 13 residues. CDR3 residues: CASSRGGVQPQHF. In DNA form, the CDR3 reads TGTGCCAGTAGTCGAGGGGGGGTCCAGCCCCAGCATTTT.

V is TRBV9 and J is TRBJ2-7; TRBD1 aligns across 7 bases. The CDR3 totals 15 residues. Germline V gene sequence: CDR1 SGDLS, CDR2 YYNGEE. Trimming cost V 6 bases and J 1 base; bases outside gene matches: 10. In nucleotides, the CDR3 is TGTGCCAGCATCCCCGGGACAGACCTATCCTACGAGCAGTACTTC. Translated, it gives CASIPGTDLSYEQYF.

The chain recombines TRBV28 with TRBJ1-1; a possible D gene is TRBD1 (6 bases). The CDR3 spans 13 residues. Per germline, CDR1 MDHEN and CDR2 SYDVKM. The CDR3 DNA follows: TGTGCAATGAGGGCAGGGGTAGGGACTGAAGCTTTCTTT. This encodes CAMRAGVGTEAFF.

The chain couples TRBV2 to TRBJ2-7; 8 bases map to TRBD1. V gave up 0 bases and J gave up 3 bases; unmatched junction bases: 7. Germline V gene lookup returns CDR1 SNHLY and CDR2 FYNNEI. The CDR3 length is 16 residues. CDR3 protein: CASSEARNRGIYEQYF. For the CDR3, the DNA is TGTGCCAGCAGTGAAGCGCGAAACAGGGGGATCTACGAGCAGTACTTC.

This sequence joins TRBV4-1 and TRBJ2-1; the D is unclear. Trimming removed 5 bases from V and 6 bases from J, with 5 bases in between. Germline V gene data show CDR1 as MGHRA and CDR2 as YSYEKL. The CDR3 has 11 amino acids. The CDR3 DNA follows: TGCGCCAGCAGCTTTAGCAATGAGCAGTTCTTC. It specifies CASSFSNEQFF.

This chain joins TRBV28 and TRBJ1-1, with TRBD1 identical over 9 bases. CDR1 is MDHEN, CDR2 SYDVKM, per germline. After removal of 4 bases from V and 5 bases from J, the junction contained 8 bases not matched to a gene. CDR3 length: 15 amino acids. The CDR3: CASSSTGQGRTEAFF. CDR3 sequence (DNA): TGTGCCAGCAGTTCTACGGGACAGGGAAGAACTGAAGCTTTCTTT.